This record covers a single T cell receptor (beta chain). Its target is not known. The data belong to a study of cytomegalovirus exposure and HLA in healthy donors. The study, taken as a whole, reports: In a later analysis, V- and J-gene trimming of beta chains associated with a DCLRE1C missense variant, replicated independently. It has been reported that TCR beta sequences accurately predicted the HLA-A and HLA-B alleles of most subjects. Across all donors, roughly uniform sequencing depth was an assumption of the presence/absence analyses.

This CDR3 has 17 residues. Trimming removed 3 bases at V and 1 base at J, with 18 bases between. Germline-derived CDR1 and CDR2 are MNHEY and SMNVEV (reference sequence). Researchers ran the PCR with 60 Vbeta and 13 Jbeta primers. The table came from immunoSEQ multiplex PCR; TCRdb's copy has only in-frame clones and leaves some out. The table lists over 110,000 clones, around 79% of them singletons. V gene TRBV27 combines with J gene TRBJ1-2; D gene uncertain. The TCR sequence derives from a man between 18 and 29 years old in good health and CMV-seronegative. Sequencing was performed on PBMCs. The CDR3 nucleotides are TGTGCCAGCAGTTTGAGGGATAGAGGAGGAGTTAACTATGGCTACACCTTC. This sequence encodes CASSLRDRGGVNYGYTF.